This T cell receptor beta chain was identified in a study of blood T cells in healthy people across ages. Study-wide background: Through template switching, about one barcoded beta molecule was captured per two T cells, as measured in model experiments. Study-wide results and caveats: Age brought a roughly linear fall in TCR beta diversity measured per million T cells. In the absence of known donor CMV status, changes in expanded clonotypes were possibly confounded.

Then a second PCR, running roughly 6 to 11 cycles, was carried out with a sample-barcoded 5' primer and a J-beta primer mix. MiXCR, run by TCRdb on the 5' RACE reads, gives a single entry per CDR3 protein. The sample gives 550,000 to 800,000 distinct CDR3 sequences, about 32% of which show up once; just over 15% is in the top ten. This clonotype has ten or more counts. Its antigen remains unknown. The CDR3 has 17 amino acids. The germline V and J ends were trimmed by 3 bases and 7 bases, with 23 bases remaining between them. Germline V gene lookup returns CDR1 SGDLS and CDR2 YYNGEE. All donors came from Russia, were Caucasian and healthy, and spanned ages roughly 6 to 95.

Sequencing used blood. The sequence was obtained from an elderly woman in good health. The chain carries TRBV9 and TRBJ2-1; D possibly uses TRBD1 or TRBD2 (6 bases each). CDR3 nucleotide sequence: TGTGCCAGCAGCGGGAGGGGTGGGGGACAAGCGGAAAATGAGCAGTTCTTC. This codes for CASSGRGGGQAENEQFF.